This record looks at one T cell receptor (beta chain) sequence and its context. Its antigen is not known. The data stem from a study of human versus mouse CDR3 diversity and MHC coevolution. Findings of the study overall: In humans, T-cell selection involved more than 5 MHC II alleles. By iCHAO1, human TCR beta clonotypes numbered roughly 1.6 million, the most.

The assay was immunoSEQ multiplex PCR, and TCRdb's table has in-frame clones only and misses some. Counted here are about 60,000 clones, about 94% occurring once; the ten biggest clones make up about 19%. The TCR comes from a person between 60 and 70 years old in good health. Sequencing used naive CD4+ T cells from blood. The subset denotes: CD45RO-negative CD62L-positive naive CD4 T cells.

CDR3 DNA sequence: TGTGTTACAGGGGGCCCGCAGGACACTGAAGCTTTCTTT. Its translation is CVTGGPQDTEAFF. This chain uses TRBV28 with TRBJ1-1, with 9 nucleotides matching TRBD1. The CDR3 has 13 amino acids. From germline, CDR1 is MDHEN and CDR2 SYDVKM.